This passage covers 13 T cell receptor beta chains from one sample sequenced in a study of cytomegalovirus exposure and HLA in healthy donors. With 60 Vbeta and 13 Jbeta primers, the PCR was carried out. Assay used: immunoSEQ multiplex PCR; TCRdb lists only in-frame clones, some missing. The sample holds some 43,000 clones. Source material: PBMCs. The source of these receptors is a woman aged 30 to 39 in good health and CMV-seronegative.

The V call is TRBV18, the J call TRBJ2-1, with 10 nucleotides matching TRBD2. This CDR3 is built from 17 residues. Germline CDR1 is KGHSH and CDR2 is LQKENI. Losses at the gene ends were 2 bases for V and 0 bases for J; bases not matched to a gene: 4. The CDR3 is CASSPRPSGSSYNEQFF. The DNA for the CDR3 is TGTGCCAGCTCACCAAGACCTAGCGGGAGCTCCTACAATGAGCAGTTCTTC.

The CDR3 reads CAWSAIGAADTQYF. In DNA, the CDR3 is TGTGCCTGGAGCGCGATAGGGGCTGCAGATACGCAGTATTTT. V usage is TRBV30 and J usage is TRBJ2-3, with D perhaps TRBD1 (5 bases). The V end lost 3 bases, the J end lost 4 bases, and 14 bases lay between the germline ends. Germline values: CDR1 GTSNPN, CDR2 SVGIG (reference sequence). This CDR3 is built from 14 residues.

The genes are TRBV4-2 and TRBJ2-7; TRBD2 agrees at 8 bases. Trimming at V came to 3 bases and at J to 7 bases, leaving 11 bases not matched to a gene. This CDR3 has 15 amino acids. Germline CDR1 LGHNA, CDR2 YNFKEQ. The CDR3, as DNA: TGTGCCAGCAGCCACGCTAGCGGGCCCGCTAATGAGCAGTACTTC. This codes for CASSHASGPANEQYF.

The gene calls are TRBV30 and TRBJ1-4, with 7 bases matching TRBD1. With V trimmed by 4 bases and J by 5 bases, 10 bases remained unmatched. Germline CDR1 and CDR2: GTSNPN and SVGIG (reference sequence). The CDR3 extends over 15 amino acids. The CDR3 DNA reads as TGTGCCTGGACTCTCGGACAGGTGGGGAATGAAAAACTGTTTTTT. Residues: CAWTLGQVGNEKLFF.

The V gene is TRBV20-1, the J gene TRBJ1-1; D ambiguous. The CDR3 sequence is 11 residues long. In germline, CDR1 is DFQATT, CDR2 SNEGSKA (reference sequence). The V end lost 8 bases, the J end lost 10 bases, and 17 bases lay between the germline ends. The CDR3 region has the DNA TGCAGTTTCGCCGGCGGCCGGGGAGCTTTCTTT. Translation gives CSFAGGRGAFF.

The rearrangement links TRBV19 to TRBJ2-7; TRBD2 might be the D (6 bases). From germline, CDR1 is LNHDA and CDR2 SQIVND (reference sequence). The CDR3 spans 11 residues. With 7 bases removed from V and 7 bases from J, the gap between germline ends came to 11 bases. The CDR3 region is CASTGREEQYF. As DNA, the CDR3 is TGTGCCAGTACCGGGAGAGAGGAGCAGTACTTC.

V gene TRBV7-9 combines with J gene TRBJ1-1, with 8 positions matching TRBD1. The CDR3 covers 15 residues. Per germline, CDR1 SEHNR and CDR2 FQNEAQ (reference sequence). V lost 7 bases, J lost 2 bases, and 9 bases stayed unmatched. The CDR3 loop is CASTPPDRANTEAFF. The CDR3 nucleotides read TGTGCCAGCACCCCACCGGACAGGGCCAACACTGAAGCTTTCTTT.

The chain employs TRBV28 and TRBJ2-1, with 9 nucleotides matching TRBD2. This CDR3 is built from 16 residues. Trimming took 6 bases from V and 7 from J; bases not matched to a gene: 13. Germline V gene sequence: CDR1 MDHEN, CDR2 SYDVKM. The CDR3 loop is CASRYPQGAGGNEQFF. In DNA, the CDR3 is TGTGCCAGCAGATACCCCCAGGGAGCGGGAGGTAATGAGCAGTTCTTC.

V usage is TRBV18 and J usage is TRBJ2-7; 9 bases are shared with TRBD1. The CDR3 spans 15 residues. Germline values: CDR1 KGHSH, CDR2 LQKENI. V gave up 2 bases and J gave up 7 bases; unmatched junction bases: 9. The CDR3 DNA reads TGTGCCAGCTCACCAAGGGACAGGGCTAGGGCGGAGCAGTACTTC. Its translation is CASSPRDRARAEQYF.

The chain recombines TRBV28 with TRBJ1-1; 8 nucleotides line up with TRBD1. Germline CDR1 and CDR2: MDHEN and SYDVKM. This CDR3 comprises 13 residues. V lost 5 bases, J lost 3 bases, and 2 bases stayed unmatched. CDR3 bases: TGTGCCAGCAGTCCGGACAGGGACACTGAAGCTTTCTTT. It yields the protein CASSPDRDTEAFF.

The rearrangement links TRBV9 to TRBJ1-2, with 7 bases fitting TRBD1. Germline trimming cut 2 bases from V and 0 bases from J; bases unmatched to any gene: 4. CDR1 and CDR2 from the germline V gene are SGDLS and YYNGEE. CDR3 length: 15 residues. The CDR3 DNA sequence: TGTGCCAGCAGCGTGACAGGGACAGCTAACTATGGCTACACCTTC. This translates into CASSVTGTANYGYTF.

The chain links TRBV29-1 to TRBJ1-2; the match to TRBD1 covers 9 bases. From germline, CDR1 is SQVTM and CDR2 ANQGSEA. Trimming took 7 bases from V and 1 from J; bases not matched to a gene: 13. The CDR3 runs to 16 residues. The CDR3 coding sequence is TGCAGCGGGGGCAGTCCCGGGACAGGGTATAACTATGGCTACACCTTC. It translates to CSGGSPGTGYNYGYTF.

CDR3 bases: TGTGCCAGCAGCTTAATAGGGGGAAGCCAAGAGACCCAGTACTTC. Translating it yields CASSLIGGSQETQYF. The chain has TRBV7-9 and TRBJ2-5, with D possibly TRBD1 on 6 matching bases. V lost 2 bases to trimming and J lost 1 base, with 11 bases between them. This CDR3 has 15 residues. Germline CDR1 and CDR2: SEHNR and FQNEAQ (reference sequence). The whole variable domain, remainder taken from reference TRBV7-9 and TRBJ2-5, is DTGVSQNPRHKITKRGQNVTFRCDPISEHNRLYWYRQTLGQGPEFLTYFQNEAQLEKSRLLSDRFSAERPKGSFSTLEIQRTEQGDSAMYLCASSLIGGSQETQYFGPGTRLLVL.